Sequencing of this T cell receptor (beta chain) was carried out in a study of cytomegalovirus exposure and HLA in healthy donors (dated by TCRdb to about 2017). Describing the broader study: An earlier analysis of 550 to 700 of the donors reported 250 to 300 Gb of sequence data and roughly 100 million unique TCR beta sequences from 150 million to 200 million T cells. An early release that covered about 640 HLA-typed donors contained 300 to 350 gigabases of sequencing data and tens of millions of unique TCR sequences. The genetic ancestry cluster associated with self-reported Caucasian donors included 65% to 90% of the approximately 410 genotyped donors. The study was designed to test whether signatures of past pathogen exposure could be identified by cataloging public T cell receptors. The T cell repertoires of several hundred subjects were profiled by immunosequencing and related to cytomegalovirus serostatus. In addition to the first cohort of 650 to 800 subjects, a separate validation cohort of some 120 different subjects was used. The study combined high-throughput TCR immunosequencing, statistical association of individual TCRs with disease status, and machine learning to predict cytomegalovirus infection status. To study patterns of TCR occurrence, a later analysis re-analyzed previously published TCR beta repertoires from 700 or so donors and added high-resolution HLA genotyping. In the later analysis, no new phenotypic data were used to find candidate immune exposures; instead, reliance was placed on TCR beta sequences and their occurrence across donors. An earlier analysis of several hundred of the donors used high-throughput TCR beta sequencing to judge whether each TCR beta V gene segment behaved as functional or pseudogenic. Donor age, sex, ethnicity and CMV serostatus were compiled alongside the repertoire data. A later genetic analysis took genome-wide SNP genotypes for about 65% of the 666 donors and used that subset as a discovery cohort. Every discovery cohort repertoire had been produced on one sequencing platform. HLA typing covered class I and class II loci at four-digit resolution. The number of typed donors differed by locus: roughly 629-640 for A, B, C, DRB1 and DQB1; 522 for DQA1; around 580 for DPA1; and about 470 for DPB1. Roughly 5 DR-DQ haplotypes were treated as single units for association and clustering because of strong linkage in the cohort. Among some 400 genotyped donors of the cohort, an average of roughly 240,000 unique TCR beta nucleotide sequences were sequenced per donor, approximately 20% of them non-productive. Paper-wide results and their limitations: Because the 87-base-pair reads could not distinguish some IMGT-functional V segments, including TRBV6-2 and TRBV6-3, those segments were excluded. Because counts were too low, about 18 rarely observed V segments, including chromosome 9 orphons, were excluded from the earlier analysis of several hundred of the donors. Strong co-occurrence of HLA alleles, especially DR and DQ, made assigning TCR associations to individual alleles difficult. CMV serostatus was the only immune exposure information available for the cohort. The classifier was reported to diagnose cytomegalovirus status with high specificity and sensitivity in both the original cohort and the validation cohort. A later analysis associated 15,000 to 20,000 TCR beta sequences with specific HLA alleles at a false discovery rate of 0.05. Most TCR sequences were observed very rarely across donors, whereas some public TCRs were present in many individuals. The sequencing pipeline was judged likely to have produced a cluster of highly shared sequence variants as a technical artifact. In the study, 150 to 200 TCR beta chains were listed as associated with cytomegalovirus. In this cohort, only TCR beta chains were sequenced, and detectable features were limited by the absence of alpha or paired-chain data. Correlated functional status among segregating V segments might be attributable to linkage disequilibrium, but an unknown experimental factor could not be ruled out. Broadly in line with IMGT annotations, most TCR beta V segments showed up in productive rearrangements about 87% or about 30% of the time in an earlier analysis of around 600 of the donors. In vitro tests confirmed that a few of the cytomegalovirus-associated TCR beta chains recognize cytomegalovirus antigens. In a later analysis, TCR association rates were found to vary across HLA loci, with the most associated TCRs seen for DRB1 alleles and the fewest for HLA-C alleles. A further reported finding was that TCR beta sequences accurately predicted the HLA-A and HLA-B alleles for most subjects in the first cohort. Compared with the approximately 710-donor mean, donors in an Asian-associated ancestry cluster had fewer N-insertions in productive TCRs, according to a later genetic analysis. Because HLA typing was unavailable for some donors at each locus, only the typed subset was used in association tests. A later genetic analysis associated a missense DCLRE1C variant with V-gene and J-gene trimming of TCR beta chains, and an independent cohort replicated the association. In a later analysis, HLA-associated TCR beta chains showed more clonal expansion and lower generation probabilities than non-associated chains that were equally common. According to a later analysis, parvovirus B19, influenza, CMV and Epstein-Barr virus appeared linked to several top co-occurrence clusters. According to the authors, the approach could potentially be generalized to other disease states and immunological phenotypes. In a later analysis, most CMV-associated TCR beta chains were found to appear HLA-restricted, with HLA associations seemingly driven largely by CMV exposure. Presence/absence analyses assumed roughly uniform sequencing depth across donors, an assumption that may not hold.

The cohort consisted of approximately 670 healthy bone marrow donors. At the time of sampling, every cohort member was nominally healthy, though immune exposures that went unrecorded were likely present. The donor was CMV seronegative and was included in the group of over 300 seronegative cohort members. Each donor provided a peripheral blood sample, and peripheral blood mononuclear cells were used for TCR beta sequencing. The Qiagen DNeasy Blood Extraction Kit was used to extract genomic DNA from the blood cell samples. The CDR1 and CDR2 encoded by the germline V gene are MNHEY and SVGAGI. Spanning cysteine to phenylalanine, the CDR3 consists of 15 amino acids. The retained sequence is limited to the CDR3, 45 bases, with the frame set at the first base. The germline V end is reduced by 2 bases and the J end by 7 bases; junction bases left unmatched: 8. This clone has only a few counts. No cognate antigen has been identified for it. The record has no base qualities; no much larger clone is one base away.

Library method: the immunoSEQ multiplex PCR assay. For the multiplex PCR, a mixture combining 60 forward primers for TCR Vbeta segments and 13 reverse primers for TCR Jbeta segments was used. The CDR3 region of rearranged TCR beta genes was amplified from genomic DNA with a multiplex PCR assay. The amplified TCR beta libraries were sequenced on the Illumina HiSeq System as 87-base-pair reads. Turning to the authors' computational methods: A later analysis tallied around 80 million unique TCR beta chains across the 600 to 700 repertoires, and approximately 9.9 million of those chains were shared by two or more donors. To remove PCR and sequencing errors, raw reads were error-corrected and collapsed into unique sequences using a nearest-neighbor algorithm that merged closely related sequences. Alignment of CDR3 sequences to IMGT reference sequences was used to assign V, D and J gene segments. Each retained sequence needed at least a six-nucleotide match to both a V gene segment and a J gene segment. A rearrangement was called productive if the CDR3 had no stop codons and remained in frame with V and J, and every other rearrangement was called non-productive. Following IMGT convention, CDR3 was defined as the stretch from the second conserved V-encoded cysteine to the conserved J-encoded phenylalanine. In an earlier analysis of around 540 of the donors, sequences lacking an unambiguous match to a single V gene segment were excluded. An earlier analysis of several hundred of the donors classified V segments as functional when productive rearrangements were above 56.7% and as segregating when the standard deviation between donors was above 5%. To diagnose cytomegalovirus status from the catalog of TCR beta chain sequences, a statistical classification framework was built. In a later analysis, TCR nucleotide sequences were compared against IMGT/GENE-DB human TR gene sequences so that V and J genes could be assigned. In a later analysis, CDR3 sequences and most-parsimonious VDJ recombination scenarios were assigned using the TCRdist pipeline. In a later analysis, each TCR beta chain was defined by its CDR3 amino acid sequence together with its V-gene family, and reads lacking a unique V-gene family were excluded. As a way to deal with suspected cross-contamination and a sequencing artifact, a later analysis dropped nearly 600 nucleotide sequences that were highly shared and had low generation probability. In a later analysis, a clonal expansion index for each public chain was calculated from normalized within-repertoire ranks of inferred template counts. A later analysis computed generation probabilities with a VDJ recombination model fitted to out-of-frame rearrangements, and checked the results against IGoR. In a later analysis, hypergeometric tests were used to score TCR-TCR, TCR-HLA and TCR-CMV co-occurrence, with a repertoire-size bias correction applied to TCR pairs. False discovery rates were estimated in a later analysis by permuting HLA or CMV assignments 20 times. In a later analysis, co-occurring TCRs were grouped using DBSCAN, and TCRdist sequence similarity was added for clustering within HLA-allele-positive subsets. Repertoires with fewer than 30,000 or more than 120,000 public chains, plus five repertoires with anomalous nucleotide sharing, were excluded from co-occurrence clustering. The source is immuneACCESS, and TCRdb retained only in-frame sequences with V and J called. Part of the clones is not carried over; for the studies checked, unresolved V genes explain less than half of this, and the remainder is unexplained. D and trimming were read from the DNA, whereas the V and J calls and clone size are those reported in that table. The sample contains about 87,000 clones, 7.6% of them found a single time. The ten biggest clones cover under 3% of the sample.

The rearrangement combines TRBV6-5 with TRBJ2-1; TRBD2 fits 7 bases in the junction. Material for sequencing was PBMCs. This receptor was obtained from a man aged 50-60 years in good health and CMV-seronegative. The nucleotide sequence is given as TGTGCCAGCAGTTACGGGAGGGCCAGTAGTAATGAGCAGTTCTTC. It encodes CASSYGRASSNEQFF.